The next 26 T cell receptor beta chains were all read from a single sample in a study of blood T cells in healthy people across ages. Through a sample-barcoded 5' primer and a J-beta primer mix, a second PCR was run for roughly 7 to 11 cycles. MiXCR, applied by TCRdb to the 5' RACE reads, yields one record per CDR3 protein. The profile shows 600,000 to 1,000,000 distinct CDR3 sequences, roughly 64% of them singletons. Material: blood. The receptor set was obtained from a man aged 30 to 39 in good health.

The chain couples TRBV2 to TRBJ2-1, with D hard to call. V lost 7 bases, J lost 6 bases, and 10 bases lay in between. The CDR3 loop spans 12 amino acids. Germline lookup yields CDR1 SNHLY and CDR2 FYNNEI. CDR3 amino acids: CASNLVSNEQFF. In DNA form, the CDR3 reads TGTGCCAGCAATCTAGTATCCAATGAGCAGTTCTTC.

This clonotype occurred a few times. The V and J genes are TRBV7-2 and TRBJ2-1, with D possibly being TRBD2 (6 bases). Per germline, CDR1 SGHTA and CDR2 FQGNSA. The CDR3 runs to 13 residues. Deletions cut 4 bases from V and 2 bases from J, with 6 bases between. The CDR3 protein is CASSWTTYNEQFF. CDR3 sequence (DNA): TGTGCCAGCAGCTGGACTACCTACAATGAGCAGTTCTTC.

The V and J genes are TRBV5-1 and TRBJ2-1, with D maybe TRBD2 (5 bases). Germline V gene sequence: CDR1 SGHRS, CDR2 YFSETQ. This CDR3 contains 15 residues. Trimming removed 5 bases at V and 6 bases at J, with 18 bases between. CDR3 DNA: TGCGCCAGCAGAGGAGGACTTGCTTGGGGCAATGAGCAGTTCTTC. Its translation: CASRGGLAWGNEQFF.

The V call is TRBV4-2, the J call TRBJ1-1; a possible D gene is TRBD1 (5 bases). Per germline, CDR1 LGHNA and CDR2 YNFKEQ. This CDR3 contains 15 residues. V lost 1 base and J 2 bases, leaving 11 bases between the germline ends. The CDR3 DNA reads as TGTGCCAGCAGCCAAGTGAGACAGATCAACACTGAAGCTTTCTTT. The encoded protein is CASSQVRQINTEAFF.

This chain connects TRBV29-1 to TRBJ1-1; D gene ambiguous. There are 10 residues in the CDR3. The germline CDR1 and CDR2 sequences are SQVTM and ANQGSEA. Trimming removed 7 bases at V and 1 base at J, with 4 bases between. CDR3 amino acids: CSGGNTEAFF. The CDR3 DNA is TGCAGCGGGGGGAACACTGAAGCTTTCTTT.

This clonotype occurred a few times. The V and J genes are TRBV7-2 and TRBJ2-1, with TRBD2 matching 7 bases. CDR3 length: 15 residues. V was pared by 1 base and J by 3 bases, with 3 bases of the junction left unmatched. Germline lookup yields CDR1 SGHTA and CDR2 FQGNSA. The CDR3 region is CASSLVSGFYNEQFF. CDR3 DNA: TGTGCCAGCAGCTTAGTTAGCGGGTTCTACAATGAGCAGTTCTTC.

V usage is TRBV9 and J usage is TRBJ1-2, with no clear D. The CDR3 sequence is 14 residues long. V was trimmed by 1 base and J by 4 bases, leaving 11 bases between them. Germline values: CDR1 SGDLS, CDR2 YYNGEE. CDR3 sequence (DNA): TGTGCCAGCAGCGTAAAGGCGGGCTTCTATGGCTACACCTTC. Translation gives CASSVKAGFYGYTF.

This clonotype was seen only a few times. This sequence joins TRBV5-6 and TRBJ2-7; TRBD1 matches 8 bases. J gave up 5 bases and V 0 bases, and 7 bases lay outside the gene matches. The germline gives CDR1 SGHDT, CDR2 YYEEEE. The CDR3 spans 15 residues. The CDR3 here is CASSLGARGLDEQYF. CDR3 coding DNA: TGTGCCAGCAGCTTGGGGGCCAGGGGGCTCGACGAGCAGTACTTC.

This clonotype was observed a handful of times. CDR3 sequence (DNA): TGCAGCGCCAGGCGACTCTTCGAGGCAGGGAGGATAAGCAATGAGCAGTTCTTC. This encodes CSARRLFEAGRISNEQFF. V gene TRBV29-1 combines with J gene TRBJ2-1; the D gene is possibly TRBD2 (6 bases). The V end lost 7 bases, the J end lost 6 bases, and 31 bases lay between the germline ends. Per germline, CDR1 SQVTM and CDR2 ANQGSEA. The CDR3 length is 18 residues.

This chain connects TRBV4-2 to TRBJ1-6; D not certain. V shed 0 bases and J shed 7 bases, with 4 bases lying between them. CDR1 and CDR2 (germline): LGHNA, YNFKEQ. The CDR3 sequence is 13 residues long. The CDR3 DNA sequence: TGTGCCAGCAGCCAAGAAGGCAATTCACCCCTCCACTTT. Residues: CASSQEGNSPLHF.

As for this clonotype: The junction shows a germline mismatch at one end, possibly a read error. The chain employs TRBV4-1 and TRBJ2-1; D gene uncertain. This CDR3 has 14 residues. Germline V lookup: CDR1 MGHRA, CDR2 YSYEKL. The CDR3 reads CASSQGANANEQFF. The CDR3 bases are TGCGCCAGTAGCCAAGGAGCCAACGCCAATGAGCAGTTCTTC.

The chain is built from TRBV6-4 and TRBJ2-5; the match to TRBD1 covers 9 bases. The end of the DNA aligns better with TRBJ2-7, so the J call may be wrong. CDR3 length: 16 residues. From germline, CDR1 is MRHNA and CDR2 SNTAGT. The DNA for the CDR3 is TGTGCCATCCCTATAAACTCCGGGACAGGGAGCTACGAGCAGTACTTC. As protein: CAIPINSGTGSYEQYF.

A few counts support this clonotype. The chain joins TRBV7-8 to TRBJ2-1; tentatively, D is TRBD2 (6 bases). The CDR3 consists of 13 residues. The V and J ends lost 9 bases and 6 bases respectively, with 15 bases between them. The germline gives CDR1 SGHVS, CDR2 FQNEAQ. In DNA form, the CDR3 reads TGTGCCAGTAGCCGGACGGAGGGCAATGAGCAGTTCTTC. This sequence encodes CASSRTEGNEQFF.

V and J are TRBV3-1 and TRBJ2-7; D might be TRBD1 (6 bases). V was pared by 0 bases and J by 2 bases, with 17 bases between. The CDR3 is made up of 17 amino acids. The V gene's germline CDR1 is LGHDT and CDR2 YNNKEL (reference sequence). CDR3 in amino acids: CASSQDQWAGQPYEQYF. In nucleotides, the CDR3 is TGTGCCAGCAGCCAAGACCAGTGGGCTGGACAGCCCTACGAGCAGTACTTC.

The CDR3 DNA reads as TGCAGTGCCCCATCATCCGACAGAACAAGAAACTATGGCTACACCTTC. This encodes CSAPSSDRTRNYGYTF. J is TRBJ1-2 and V is TRBV20-1; D is perhaps TRBD1 (5 bases). The germline CDR1 and CDR2 sequences are DFQATT and SNEGSKA (reference sequence). With 6 bases removed from V and 2 bases from J, the gap between germline ends came to 22 bases. The CDR3 contains 16 residues.

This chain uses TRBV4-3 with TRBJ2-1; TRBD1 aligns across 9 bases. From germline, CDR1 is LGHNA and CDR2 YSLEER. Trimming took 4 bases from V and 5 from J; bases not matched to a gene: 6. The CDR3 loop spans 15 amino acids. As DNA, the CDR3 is TGCGCCAGCAGCCCCCGGACAGGGGCCCACAATGAGCAGTTCTTC. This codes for CASSPRTGAHNEQFF.

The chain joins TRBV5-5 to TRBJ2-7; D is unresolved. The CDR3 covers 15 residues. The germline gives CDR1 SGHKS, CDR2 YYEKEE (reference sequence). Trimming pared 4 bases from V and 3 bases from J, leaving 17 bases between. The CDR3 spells CASSQSVADLYEQYF. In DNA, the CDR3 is TGTGCCAGCAGCCAAAGTGTGGCGGACCTCTACGAGCAGTACTTC.

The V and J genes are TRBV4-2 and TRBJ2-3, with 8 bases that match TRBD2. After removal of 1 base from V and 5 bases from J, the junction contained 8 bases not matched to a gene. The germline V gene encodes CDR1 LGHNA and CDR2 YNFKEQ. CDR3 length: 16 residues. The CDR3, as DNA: TGTGCCAGCAGCCAAGCGACGGGAGGGCCGGGAGATACGCAGTATTTT. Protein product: CASSQATGGPGDTQYF.

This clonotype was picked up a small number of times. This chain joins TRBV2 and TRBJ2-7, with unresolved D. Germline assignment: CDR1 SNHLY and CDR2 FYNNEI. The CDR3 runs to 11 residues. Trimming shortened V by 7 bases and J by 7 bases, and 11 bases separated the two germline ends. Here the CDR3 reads CASTHDVEQYF. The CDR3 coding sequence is TGTGCCAGCACCCACGACGTGGAGCAGTACTTC. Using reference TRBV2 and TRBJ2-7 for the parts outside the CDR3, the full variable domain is EPEVTQTPSHQVTQMGQEVILRCVPISNHLYFYWYRQILGQKVEFLVSFYNNEISEKSEIFDDQFSVERPDGSNFTLKIRSTKLEDSAMYFCASTHDVEQYFGPGTRLTVT.

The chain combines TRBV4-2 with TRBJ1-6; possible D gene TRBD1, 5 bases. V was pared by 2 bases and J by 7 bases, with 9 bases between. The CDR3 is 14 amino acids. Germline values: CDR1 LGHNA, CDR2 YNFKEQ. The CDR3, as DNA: TGTGCCAGCAGCCAAAGCCAGGGCAATTCACCCCTCCACTTT. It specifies CASSQSQGNSPLHF.

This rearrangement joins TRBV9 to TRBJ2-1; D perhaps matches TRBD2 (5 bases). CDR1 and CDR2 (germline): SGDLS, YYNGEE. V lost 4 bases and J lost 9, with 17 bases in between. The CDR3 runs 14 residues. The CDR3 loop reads CASSPPNRGSEQFF. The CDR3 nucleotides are TGTGCCAGCAGCCCTCCCAACCGGGGAAGTGAGCAGTTCTTC.

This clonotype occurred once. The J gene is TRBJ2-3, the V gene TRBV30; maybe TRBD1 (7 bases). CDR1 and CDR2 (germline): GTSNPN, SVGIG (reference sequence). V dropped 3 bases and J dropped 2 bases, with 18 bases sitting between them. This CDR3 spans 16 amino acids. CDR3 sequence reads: CAWSVGGQSDTDTQYF. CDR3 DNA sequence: TGTGCCTGGAGCGTGGGGGGACAGTCTGACACAGATACGCAGTATTTT.

The CDR3 region has the DNA TGCGCCAGCAGCCAGGATCAGGGGGTCCAGCCCCAGCATTTT. Translating gives CASSQDQGVQPQHF. The chain has TRBV4-3 and TRBJ1-5; 7 nucleotides match TRBD1. Germline V gene data show CDR1 as LGHNA and CDR2 as YSLEER. V was pared by 3 bases and J by 7 bases, with 6 bases of the junction left unmatched. This CDR3 is 14 amino acids long.

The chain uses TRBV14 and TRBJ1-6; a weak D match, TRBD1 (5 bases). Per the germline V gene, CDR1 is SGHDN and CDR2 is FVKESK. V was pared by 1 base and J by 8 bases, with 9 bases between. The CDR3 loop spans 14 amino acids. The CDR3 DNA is TGTGCCAGCAGCCAAGGACAGTGGGATTCACCCCTCCACTTT. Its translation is CASSQGQWDSPLHF.

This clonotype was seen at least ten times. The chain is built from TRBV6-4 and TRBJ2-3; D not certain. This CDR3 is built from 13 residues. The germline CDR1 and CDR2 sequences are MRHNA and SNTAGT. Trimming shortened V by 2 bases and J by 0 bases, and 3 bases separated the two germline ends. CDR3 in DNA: TGTGCCAGCAGTGACGGTAGCACAGATACGCAGTATTTT. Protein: CASSDGSTDTQYF.

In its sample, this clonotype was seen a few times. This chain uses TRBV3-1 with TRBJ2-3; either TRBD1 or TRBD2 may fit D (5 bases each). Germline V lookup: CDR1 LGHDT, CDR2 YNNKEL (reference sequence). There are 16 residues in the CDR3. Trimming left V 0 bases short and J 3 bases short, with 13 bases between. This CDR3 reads CASSQDLGATTDTQYF. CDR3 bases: TGTGCCAGCAGCCAAGACCTCGGGGCGACGACAGATACGCAGTATTTT.